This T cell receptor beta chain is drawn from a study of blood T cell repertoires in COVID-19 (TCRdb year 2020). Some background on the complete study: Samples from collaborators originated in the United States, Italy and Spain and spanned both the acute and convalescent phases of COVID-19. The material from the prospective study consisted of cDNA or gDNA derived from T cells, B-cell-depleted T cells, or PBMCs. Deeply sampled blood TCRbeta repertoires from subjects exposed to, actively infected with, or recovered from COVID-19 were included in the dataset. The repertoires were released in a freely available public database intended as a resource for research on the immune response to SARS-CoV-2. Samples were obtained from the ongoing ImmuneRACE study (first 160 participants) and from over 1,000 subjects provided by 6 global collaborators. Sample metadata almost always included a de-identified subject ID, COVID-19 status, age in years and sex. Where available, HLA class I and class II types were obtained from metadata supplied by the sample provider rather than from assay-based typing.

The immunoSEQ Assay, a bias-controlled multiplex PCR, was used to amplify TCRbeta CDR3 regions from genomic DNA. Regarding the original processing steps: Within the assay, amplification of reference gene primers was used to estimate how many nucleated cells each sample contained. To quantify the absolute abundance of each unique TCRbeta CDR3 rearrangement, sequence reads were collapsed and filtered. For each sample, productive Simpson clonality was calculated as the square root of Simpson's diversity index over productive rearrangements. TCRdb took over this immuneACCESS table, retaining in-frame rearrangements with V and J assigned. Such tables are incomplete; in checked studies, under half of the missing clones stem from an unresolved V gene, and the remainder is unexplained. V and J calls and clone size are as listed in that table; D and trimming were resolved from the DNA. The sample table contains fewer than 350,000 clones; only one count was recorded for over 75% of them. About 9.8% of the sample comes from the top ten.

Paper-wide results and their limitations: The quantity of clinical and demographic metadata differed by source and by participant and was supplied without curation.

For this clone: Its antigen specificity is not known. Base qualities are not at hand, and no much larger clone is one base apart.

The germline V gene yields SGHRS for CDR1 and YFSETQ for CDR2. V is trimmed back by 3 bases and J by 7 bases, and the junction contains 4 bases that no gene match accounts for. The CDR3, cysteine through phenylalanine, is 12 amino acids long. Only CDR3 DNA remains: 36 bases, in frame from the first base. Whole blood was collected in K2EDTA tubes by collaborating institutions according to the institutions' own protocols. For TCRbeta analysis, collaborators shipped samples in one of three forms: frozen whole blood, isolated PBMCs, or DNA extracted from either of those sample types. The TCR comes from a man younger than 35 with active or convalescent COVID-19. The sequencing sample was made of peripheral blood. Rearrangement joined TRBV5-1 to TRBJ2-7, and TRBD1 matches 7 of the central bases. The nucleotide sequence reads TGCGCCAGCAGCTACGACAGGGCGGAGCAGTACTTC. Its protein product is CASSYDRAEQYF.